This T cell receptor (beta chain) was observed in a study of blood T cell repertoires in COVID-19. Study overall: Sample material is recorded as cDNA or gDNA derived from T cells, B-cell-depleted T cells, or PBMCs.

The CDR3 is 14 amino acids. Per the germline V gene, CDR1 is MNHNS and CDR2 is SASEGT. The junction had 0 bases not matched to a gene; V was cut back by 3 bases and J by 0 bases. Sequenced by immunoSEQ multiplex PCR; TCRdb stores in-frame clones only, minus some. The data contain around 300,000 clones, around nine tenths of them singletons. The chain employs TRBV6-1 and TRBJ2-3; 7 positions match TRBD1. The clonotype was recovered from a man aged 25 to 45 who had recovered from COVID-19. Source material: PBMCs or T cells enriched from blood (not recorded which). DNA of the CDR3: TGTGCCAGCAGTGAGGGACAGAGCACAGATACGCAGTATTTT. It is translated as CASSEGQSTDTQYF.